Shown below are 9 T cell receptor beta chains from a single sample sequenced in a study of blood T cell repertoires in COVID-19 (dated by TCRdb to 2020 to 2021). Library prep was done by the immunoSEQ multiplex PCR assay. TCRdb stores this immuneACCESS table with in-frame sequences only. Part of the clones is absent; in the studies checked, under half of the shortfall reflects unresolved V genes, and no reason is known for the rest. Here the sample has roughly 300,000 clones; roughly nine tenths occur a single time. Of the sample, 1.8% is held by the ten largest clones. Input material: peripheral blood. The origin of the receptors is a woman aged 30 to 39 with COVID-19, enrolled during active disease.

The chain recombines TRBV7-2 with TRBJ1-5; the match to TRBD1 covers 7 bases. Trimming cost V 5 bases and J 4 bases; bases outside gene matches: 5. CDR3 length: 14 residues. The V gene's germline CDR1 is SGHTA and CDR2 FQGNSA. The CDR3 here is CASSGRQGNQPQHF. The CDR3 DNA is TGTGCCAGCAGCGGTCGACAGGGAAATCAGCCCCAGCATTTT.

The chain carries TRBV6-1 and TRBJ2-7; tentatively, D is TRBD1 (5 bases). Germline V gives CDR1 MNHNS, CDR2 SASEGT. This CDR3 is built from 14 residues. Trimming left V 0 bases short and J 9 bases short, with 15 bases between. The CDR3 DNA is TGTGCCAGCAGTGAAGCAACCGGACACCGCGGGCAGTACGTC. Protein sequence: CASSEATGHRGQYV.

The genes are TRBV19 and TRBJ1-2; D not certain. The V end lost 5 bases, the J end lost 4 bases, and 17 bases lay between the germline ends. The germline CDR1 and CDR2 sequences are LNHDA and SQIVND (reference sequence). The CDR3 sequence is 15 residues long. CDR3 sequence: CASSEPGVLSYGYTF. DNA for the CDR3: TGTGCCAGTAGTGAGCCCGGGGTCCTCTCCTATGGCTACACCTTC.

This chain uses TRBV5-1 with TRBJ1-2; a possible D gene is TRBD1 (5 bases). CDR3 size: 11 residues. Germline V gene lookup returns CDR1 SGHRS and CDR2 YFSETQ. V lost 5 bases and J 6 bases, leaving 8 bases between the germline ends. For the CDR3, the DNA is TGCGCCAGCAGAGGGGCGAATGGCTACACCTTC. This sequence encodes CASRGANGYTF.

This chain links TRBV5-6 with TRBJ2-7; TRBD2 aligns across 8 bases. The CDR3 runs 15 residues. Germline lookup yields CDR1 SGHDT and CDR2 YYEEEE. V shed 1 base and J 6 bases; nucleotides not matched to a gene: 9. The CDR3 loop reads CASSLSPRLASEQYV. CDR3 nucleotides: TGTGCCAGCAGCTTGAGTCCACGACTAGCGAGCGAGCAGTACGTC.

The chain joins TRBV4-2 to TRBJ2-7; 10 bases fit TRBD2. V gave up 0 bases and J gave up 1 base; unmatched junction bases: 6. This CDR3 region has 17 residues. Germline V gene lookup returns CDR1 LGHNA and CDR2 YNFKEQ. Here the CDR3 DNA reads TGTGCCAGCAGCCAAGAGGCCAGCGGGGGGGCTTCCTACGAGCAGTACTTC. Amino acid sequence: CASSQEASGGASYEQYF.

The chain couples TRBV10-3 to TRBJ1-2; 7 nucleotides line up with TRBD1. V trimming: 5 bases; J trimming: 6 bases; junction bases outside the gene matches: 9. The CDR3 extends over 14 amino acids. Germline V gene lookup returns CDR1 ENHRY and CDR2 SYGVKD. In DNA form, the CDR3 reads TGTGCCATCAGTAGACAGGGACAGAAAGATGGCTACACCTTC. Translating gives CAISRQGQKDGYTF.

The V and J genes are TRBV9 and TRBJ2-7; 9 bases fit TRBD1. CDR1 is SGDLS and CDR2 is YYNGEE in the germline V gene. This CDR3 is built from 15 residues. The junction had 5 bases not matched to a gene; V was cut back by 0 bases and J by 4 bases. The CDR3 region is CASSVGGQGLYEQYF. DNA for the CDR3: TGTGCCAGCAGCGTAGGGGGACAGGGCCTTTACGAGCAGTACTTC.

This clone was seen a few times. V usage is TRBV4-1 and J usage is TRBJ1-1, with D perhaps matching TRBD1 (5 bases). CDR3 length equals 16 residues. Germline CDR1 is MGHRA and CDR2 is YSYEKL. Trimming stripped 0 bases from V and 5 bases from J, with 16 bases between. The CDR3 region is CASSQDGRGGETEAFF. In nucleotides, the CDR3 is TGCGCCAGCAGCCAAGATGGAAGGGGAGGGGAAACTGAAGCTTTCTTT.